The source of this TCR beta chain is a study of lymphopenia after photon versus proton radiotherapy. Assay used: immunoSEQ multiplex PCR; TCRdb lists only in-frame clones, some missing. The data hold 25,000 to 35,000 clones, with roughly 90% observed a single time. This CDR3 spans 16 amino acids. V was clipped by 5 bases and J by 2 bases, with 16 bases between them. In germline, CDR1 is LNHDA, CDR2 SQIVND (reference sequence). With respect to this clone: Its antigen remains unidentified.

Overall study findings and caveats: Proton therapy kept repertoires fairly stable, unlike photons, which gained effector/memory cells.

The chain uses TRBV19 and TRBJ1-5; D might be TRBD1 (5 bases). The receptor was derived from a woman aged 50 to 60 with pancreatic cancer. The input for sequencing was peripheral blood, taken from a patient treated with photon-based radiotherapy. CDR3 loop: CASSDPRGSGNQPQHF. The CDR3 DNA reads TGTGCCAGTAGTGACCCTCGGGGGTCTGGCAATCAGCCCCAGCATTTT.